The T cell receptor (beta chain) described here comes from a study of a mutant IDH1 vaccine in newly diagnosed glioma. For the study at large: Treatment recipients were approximately 62% male and around 40% female, and their mean age was around 37 years. Before enrollment, the patients had been treated with radiotherapy alone, temozolomide alone, or both together. Most of them had received both.

Time point defined: baseline, week 1 (first vaccination visit). The treatment denotes: pre-vaccination baseline after standard-of-care therapy. Those who donated had recent WHO grade 3 or 4 IDH1-mutant, ATRX-lost astrocytomas. In its sample, this clone was seen once. Using immunoSEQ multiplex PCR, the repertoire was profiled, and TCRdb retains in-frame clones only, with some absent. The sample comprises fewer than 50,000 clones, around 90% of which are singletons, and over 15% rests with the top ten. This CDR3 has 16 amino acids. Germline CDR1 is MRHNA and CDR2 is SNTAGT. V was cut by 0 bases and J by 2 bases, with 12 bases left in between.

This clonotype originated in a man aged 18 to 30 with glioma. This specimen was PBMCs, taken from a glioma patient treated with radiotherapy, temozolomide or both. The chain links TRBV6-4 to TRBJ2-3; possibly TRBD1 for D (5 bases). This CDR3 is CASSDSAGSFTDTQYF. CDR3 nucleotide sequence: TGTGCCAGCAGTGACTCAGCAGGGTCCTTCACAGATACGCAGTATTTT.